This TCR beta chain was sequenced during a study of molecular identifiers for immune sequencing clone quantification (dated by TCRdb to between 2018 and 2020). Study-wide context: For a replicate experiment, the RNA from either approximately 20,000 or 100,000 naive CD8 T cells was divided into five aliquots, and four of those aliquots went on to sequencing. This methods study benchmarked molecular-identifier clustering-based TCR repertoire sequencing (MIDCIRS) and TCR RNA copy counting, using CD8 T cells to do so. The full study reports these points: Spiked-in Jurkat TCR RNA equal to a single cell's worth was reported to be detectable even within one million naive CD8 T cells. Spiked-in Jurkat TCR RNA (around nine copies' worth), which is not part of the donor repertoire, was contained in the naive libraries. Highly expanded clone sizes could be underestimated if identical TCR molecules share a barcode. Modeling gave about 3 recovered TCR RNA copies per cell versus 8 to 10 by digital PCR, implying roughly 30% capture efficiency. In CMV-specific effector cells, clones with more than 20 RNA copies accounted for over 98% of molecules, whereas in naive cells such clones accounted for under 1%. Without barcode sub-clustering, chimeric consensus sequences inflated TCR diversity; chimeras reached as high as 47%.

Reading the germline V gene gives CDR1 LGHNA and CDR2 YSLEER. Including cysteine and phenylalanine, the CDR3 has 16 amino acids. Only CDR3 DNA is held: 48 bases, read in frame from base 1. The V end loses 0 bases and the J end loses 4 bases, and a stretch of 13 bases separates them. The library relied on PCR. The sequencer was a NextSeq 500. Bulk TCR libraries were generated as previously described, with the TCR primers listed in Table S5 used. Total RNA was purified with the Qiagen AllPrep DNA/RNA kit. Before analysis, reads from multiple sequencing runs of one library were combined. From the authors' description of their analysis: Reads were retained only if their TCR constant sequence matched exactly, and those retained reads were trimmed to 150 nt and grouped according to their 12-nt molecular barcodes. Within each barcode group, reads were sub-clustered at a 15% Levenshtein threshold, and quality-weighted consensus sequences were built per RNA molecule. Non-functional sequences were discarded, and so were lower-count sequences lying one edit away from another sequence. On the basis of fitting two negative binomial distributions, barcode sub-clusters with fewer than 20% of the maximum read count were discarded. TCRdb reanalyzed the raw reads on its own, using fastp at Q25 for trimming and MiXCR for clone calling, and kept in-frame beta chains. CDR3 protein duplicates are merged, each entry listing the most common genes and DNA. The V and J calls and clone size are TCRdb's, not the authors'. The sample profile shows more than 550,000 distinct CDR3 sequences; about 25% of them were found once. The ten biggest clones cover approximately 0.75% of the sample.

Libraries of naive CD8 T cells were generated from roughly 21,000 to 960,000 sorted cells, with 10%, 30% or 50% of the purified RNA used. Naive CD8 T cells were FACS-sorted as CD8+CD4-CCR7+CD45RA+ on a BD FACSAria II into RLT Plus buffer. To test detection sensitivity, Jurkat RNA equal to under 13 TCR copies was added to samples of roughly 17,000-1,100,000 naive CD8 T cells. Enrichment of CD8 T cells was performed with RosetteSep CD8+ T Cell Enrichment Cocktail and Ficoll-Paque, after which ACK red cell lysis was carried out. As for this clonotype: Its antigen has not been determined. Base qualities are not provided; no much larger clone lies one nucleotide away.

Sequenced: naive CD8+ T cells from blood, with Jurkat cell RNA spiked in. This sample's cell subset or site label indicates: FACS-sorted CD8+CD4-CCR7+CD45RA+ naive T cells. This sequence uses TRBV4-3 and TRBJ1-5, with a weak D call of TRBD1 (6 bases match). The TCR sequence derives from a human donor in good health. Some libraries in this study had Jurkat cell RNA spiked in. The CDR3 in this case is CASSQEWRGRNQPQHF. Read as DNA, the sequence is TGCGCCAGCAGCCAAGAATGGAGGGGGAGGAATCAGCCCCAGCATTTT.